This T cell receptor beta chain came from a study of response to subunit inactivated influenza vaccine. This clonotype appeared many times. From germline, CDR1 is DFQATT and CDR2 SNEGSKA (reference sequence). The CDR3 length is 11 residues. V lost 0 bases and J 13 bases, leaving 10 bases between the germline ends. TCRdb re-called the RT-PCR reads with MiXCR, one entry per CDR3 protein. The sample has a few hundred thousand distinct CDR3 sequences, 10% to 15% seen once. The sequence was collected from a man aged 50 to 59 who received an inactivated influenza vaccine. Sequencing used non-naive T cells sorted from PBMCs, obtained 14 to 15 days before vaccination. J is TRBJ2-1 and V is TRBV20-1; D not resolved. The CDR3 protein is CSARDPPSQFF. CDR3 coding DNA: TGCAGTGCTAGAGATCCCCCGTCTCAGTTCTTC.